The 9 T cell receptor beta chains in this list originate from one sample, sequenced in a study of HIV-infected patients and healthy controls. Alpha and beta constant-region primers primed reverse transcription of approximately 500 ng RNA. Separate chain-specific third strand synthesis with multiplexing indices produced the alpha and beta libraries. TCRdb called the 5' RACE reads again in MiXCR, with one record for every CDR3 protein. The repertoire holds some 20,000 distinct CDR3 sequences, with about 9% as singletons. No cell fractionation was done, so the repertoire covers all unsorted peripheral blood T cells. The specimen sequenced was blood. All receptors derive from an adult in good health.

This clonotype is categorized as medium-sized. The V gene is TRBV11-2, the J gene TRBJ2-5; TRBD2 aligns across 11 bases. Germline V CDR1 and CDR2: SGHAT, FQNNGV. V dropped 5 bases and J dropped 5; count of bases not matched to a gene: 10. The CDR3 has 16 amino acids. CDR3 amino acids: CASSPLVSGRGETQYF. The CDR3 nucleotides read TGTGCCAGCAGCCCCCTCGTTAGCGGGAGGGGGGAGACCCAGTACTTC.

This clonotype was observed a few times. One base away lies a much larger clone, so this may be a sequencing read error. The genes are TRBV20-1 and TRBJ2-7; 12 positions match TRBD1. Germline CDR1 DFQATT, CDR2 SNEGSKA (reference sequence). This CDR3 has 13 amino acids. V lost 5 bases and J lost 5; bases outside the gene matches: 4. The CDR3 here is CSALGQGADEQYF. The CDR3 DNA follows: TGCAGTGCTTTGGGACAGGGGGCAGACGAGCAGTACTTC.

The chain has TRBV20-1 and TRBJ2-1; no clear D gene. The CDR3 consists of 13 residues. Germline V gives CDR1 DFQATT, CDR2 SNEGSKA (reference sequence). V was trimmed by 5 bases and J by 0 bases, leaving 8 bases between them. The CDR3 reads CSAFQSSYNEQFF. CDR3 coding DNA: TGCAGTGCTTTCCAGAGCTCCTACAATGAGCAGTTCTTC.

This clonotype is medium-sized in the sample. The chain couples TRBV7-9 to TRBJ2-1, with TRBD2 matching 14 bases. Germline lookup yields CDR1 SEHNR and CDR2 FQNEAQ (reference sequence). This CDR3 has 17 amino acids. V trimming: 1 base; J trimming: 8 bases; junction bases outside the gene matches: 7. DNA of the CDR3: TGTGCCAGCAGCTTAGGAATGACTAGCGGGAGGGCATATGAGCAGTTCTTC. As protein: CASSLGMTSGRAYEQFF.

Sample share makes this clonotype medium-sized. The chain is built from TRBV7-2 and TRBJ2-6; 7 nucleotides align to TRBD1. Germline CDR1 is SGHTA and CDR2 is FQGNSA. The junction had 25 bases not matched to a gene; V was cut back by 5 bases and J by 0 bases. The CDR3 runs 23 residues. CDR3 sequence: CASSLEIEGAQRYARSGANVLTF. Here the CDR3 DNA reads TGTGCCAGCAGCCTAGAAATCGAGGGGGCCCAACGGTACGCTCGCTCTGGGGCCAACGTCCTGACTTTC.

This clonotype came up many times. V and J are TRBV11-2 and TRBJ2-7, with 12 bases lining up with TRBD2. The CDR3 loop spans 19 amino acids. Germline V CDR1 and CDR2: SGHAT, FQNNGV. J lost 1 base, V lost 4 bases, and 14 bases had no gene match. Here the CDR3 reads CASSSAGLAGPEDSYEQYF. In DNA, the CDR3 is TGTGCCAGCAGCTCAGCCGGACTAGCGGGACCCGAAGATTCCTACGAGCAGTACTTC.

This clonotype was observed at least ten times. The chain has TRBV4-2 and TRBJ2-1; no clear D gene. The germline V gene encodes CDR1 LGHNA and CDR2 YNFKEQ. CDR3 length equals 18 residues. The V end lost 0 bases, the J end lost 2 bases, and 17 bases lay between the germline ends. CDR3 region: CASSQEAQDERPYNEQFF. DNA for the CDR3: TGTGCCAGCAGCCAAGAGGCCCAGGATGAGCGCCCCTACAATGAGCAGTTCTTC.

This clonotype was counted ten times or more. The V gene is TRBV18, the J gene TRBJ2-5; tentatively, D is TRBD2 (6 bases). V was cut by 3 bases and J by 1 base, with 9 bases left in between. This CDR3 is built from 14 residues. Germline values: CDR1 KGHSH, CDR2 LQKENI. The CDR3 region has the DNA TGTGCCAGCTCACCCCGGGACTTCCAAGAGACCCAGTACTTC. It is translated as CASSPRDFQETQYF.

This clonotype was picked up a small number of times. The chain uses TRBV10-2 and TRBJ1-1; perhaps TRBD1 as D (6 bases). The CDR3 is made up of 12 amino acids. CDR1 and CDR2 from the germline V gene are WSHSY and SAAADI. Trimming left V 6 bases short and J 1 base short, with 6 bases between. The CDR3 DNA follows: TGCGCCAGCAGACAGGGGAACACTGAAGCTTTCTTT. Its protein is CASRQGNTEAFF.